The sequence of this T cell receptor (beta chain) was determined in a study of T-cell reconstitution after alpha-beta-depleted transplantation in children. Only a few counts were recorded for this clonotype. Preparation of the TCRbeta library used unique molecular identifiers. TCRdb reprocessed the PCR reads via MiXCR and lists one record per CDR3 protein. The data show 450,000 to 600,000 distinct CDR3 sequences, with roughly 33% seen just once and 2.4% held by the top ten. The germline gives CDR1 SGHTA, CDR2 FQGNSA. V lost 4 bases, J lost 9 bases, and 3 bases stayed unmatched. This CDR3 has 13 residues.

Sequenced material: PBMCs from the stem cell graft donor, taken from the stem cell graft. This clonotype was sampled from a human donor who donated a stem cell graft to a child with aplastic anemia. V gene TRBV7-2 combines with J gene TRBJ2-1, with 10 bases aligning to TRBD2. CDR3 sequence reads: CASSSGLAVEQFF. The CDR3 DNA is TGTGCCAGCAGCTCCGGACTAGCGGTTGAGCAGTTCTTC.